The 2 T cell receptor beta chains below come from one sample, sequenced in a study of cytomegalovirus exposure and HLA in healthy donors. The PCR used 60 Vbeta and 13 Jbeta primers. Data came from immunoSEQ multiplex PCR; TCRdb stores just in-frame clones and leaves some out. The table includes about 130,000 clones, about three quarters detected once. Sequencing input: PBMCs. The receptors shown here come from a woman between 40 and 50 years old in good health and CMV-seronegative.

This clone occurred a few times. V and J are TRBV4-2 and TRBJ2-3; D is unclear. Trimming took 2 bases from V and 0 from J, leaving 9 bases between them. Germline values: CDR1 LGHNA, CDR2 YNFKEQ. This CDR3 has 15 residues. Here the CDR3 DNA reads TGTGCCAGCAGCCAACACTCGACTAGCACAGATACGCAGTATTTT. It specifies CASSQHSTSTDTQYF.

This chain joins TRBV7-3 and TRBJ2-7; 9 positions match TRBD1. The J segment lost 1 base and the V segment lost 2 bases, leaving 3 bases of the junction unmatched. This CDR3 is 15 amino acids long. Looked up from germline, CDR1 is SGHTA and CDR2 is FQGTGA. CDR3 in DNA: TGTGCCAGCAGCTTAGGGACAGGGCGGTCCTACGAGCAGTACTTC. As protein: CASSLGTGRSYEQYF.